The clone carrying this TCR beta chain has a handful of counts. Its antigen is undetermined. Time point in this sample: patch test 1, 2 weeks after DPC sensitization. Treatment noted: therapeutic diphenylcyclopropenone sensitization with weekly scalp DPC. These data belong to a study of human T cells and chemical hapten exposure. Study-wide points: Among TCRs, those above 1 in 1000 frequency were unaffected by DPC sensitization.

Each cDNA molecule in the library carried unique molecular identifiers. From the RACE reads, TCRdb called clonotypes with MiXCR, one entry per CDR3 protein. The table has fewer than 130,000 distinct CDR3 sequences, approximately 10% seen once. The specimen comprised whole blood, sampled in connection with sensitization to the hapten diphenylcyclopropenone (DPC). This receptor was obtained from a woman aged 40 to 50 with alopecia areata. Some clones in this sample may be carry-over from other donors' samples.

Here the CDR3 DNA reads TGTGCCAGCAGTTACAACAGGGAGTATGGCTACACCTTC. This codes for CASSYNREYGYTF. The gene calls are TRBV6-5 and TRBJ1-2; D perhaps matches TRBD1 (6 bases). Looked up from germline, CDR1 is MNHEY and CDR2 is SVGAGI. V lost 2 bases to trimming and J lost 5 bases, with 9 bases between them. The CDR3 runs to 13 residues.